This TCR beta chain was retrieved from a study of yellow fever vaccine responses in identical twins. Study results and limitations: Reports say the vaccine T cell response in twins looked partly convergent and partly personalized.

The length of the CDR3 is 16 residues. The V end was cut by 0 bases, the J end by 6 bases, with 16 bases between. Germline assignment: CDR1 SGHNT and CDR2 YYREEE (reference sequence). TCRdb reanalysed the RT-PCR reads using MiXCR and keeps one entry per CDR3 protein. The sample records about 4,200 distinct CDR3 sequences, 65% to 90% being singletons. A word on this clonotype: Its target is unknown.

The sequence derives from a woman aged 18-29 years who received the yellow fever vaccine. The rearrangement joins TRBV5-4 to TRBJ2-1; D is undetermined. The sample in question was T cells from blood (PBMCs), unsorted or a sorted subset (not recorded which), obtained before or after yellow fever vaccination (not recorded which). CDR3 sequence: CASSLADVTGSNEQFF. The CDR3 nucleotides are TGTGCCAGCAGCTTGGCCGACGTCACTGGCTCCAATGAGCAGTTCTTC.